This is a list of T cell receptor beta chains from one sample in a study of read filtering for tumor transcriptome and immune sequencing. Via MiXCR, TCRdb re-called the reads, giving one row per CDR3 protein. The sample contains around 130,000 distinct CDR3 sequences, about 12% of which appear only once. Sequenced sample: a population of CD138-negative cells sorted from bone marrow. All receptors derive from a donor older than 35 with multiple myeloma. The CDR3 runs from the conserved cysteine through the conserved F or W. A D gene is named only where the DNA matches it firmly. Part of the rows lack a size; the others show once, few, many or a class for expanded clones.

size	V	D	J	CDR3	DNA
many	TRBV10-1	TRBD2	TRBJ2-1	CASSEPPGLAGSDEQFF	TGCGCCAGCAGTGAACCCCCGGGACTAGCGGGTTCCGATGAGCAGTTCTTC
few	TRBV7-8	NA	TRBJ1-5	CASSPAGARVRAQHF	TGTGCCAGCAGCCCTGCAGGGGCCCGCGTGAGGGCCCAGCATTTT
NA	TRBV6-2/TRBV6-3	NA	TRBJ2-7	CASTQWGGEQYF	TGTGCCAGCACTCAATGGGGTGGCGAGCAGTACTTC
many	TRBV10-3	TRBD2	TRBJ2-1	CAIMGSGSYNEQFF	TGTGCCATCATGGGTAGCGGGTCCTACAATGAGCAGTTCTTC
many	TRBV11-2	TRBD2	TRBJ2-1	CASSLGVAGVNEQFF	TGTGCCAGCAGCTTAGGAGTAGCGGGAGTTAATGAGCAGTTCTTC
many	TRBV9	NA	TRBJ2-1	CASSAPDSYNEQFF	TGTGCCAGCAGCGCCCCCGACTCCTACAATGAGCAGTTCTTC
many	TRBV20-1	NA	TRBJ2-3	CSATAVISSTDTQYF	TGCAGTGCCACCGCGGTTATTAGTAGCACAGATACGCAGTATTTT
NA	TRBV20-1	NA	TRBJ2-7	CSAGRYEQYF	TGCAGTGCAGGACGCTACGAGCAGTACTTC
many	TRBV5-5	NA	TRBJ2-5	CASSLPGNQETQYF	TGTGCCAGCAGCTTGCCAGGGAACCAAGAGACCCAGTACTTC
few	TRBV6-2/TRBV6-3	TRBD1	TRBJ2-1	CAGSSSGQGAWANEQFF	TGTGCCGGCAGTTCCTCGGGACAGGGGGCTTGGGCGAATGAGCAGTTCTTC
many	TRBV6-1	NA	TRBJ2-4	CASSDLRQPKNIQYF	TGTGCCAGCAGTGACCTTCGACAGCCCAAAAACATTCAGTACTTC
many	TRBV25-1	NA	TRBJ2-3	CASRGIYSSTDTQYF	TGTGCCAGCAGGGGCATTTACTCCTCCACAGATACGCAGTATTTT
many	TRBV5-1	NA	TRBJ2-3	CASGEGESKQYF	TGCGCCAGCGGCGAGGGAGAGTCTAAGCAGTATTTT
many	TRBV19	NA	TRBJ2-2	CASSIGTGELFF	TGTGCCAGTAGTATCGGGACCGGGGAGCTGTTTTTT
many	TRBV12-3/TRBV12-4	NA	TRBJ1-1	CASSLNSEAFF	TGTGCCAGCAGTCTCAATTCTGAAGCTTTCTTT
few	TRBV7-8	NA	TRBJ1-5	CASSPNRGQPQHF	TGTGCCAGCAGCCCAAATCGGGGTCAGCCCCAGCATTTT
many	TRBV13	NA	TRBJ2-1	CASSLVGPEQFF	TGTGCCAGCAGCCTCGTTGGGCCCGAGCAGTTCTTC
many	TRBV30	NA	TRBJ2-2	CAWSVSDTGELFF	TGTGCCTGGAGTGTATCGGACACCGGGGAGCTGTTTTTT
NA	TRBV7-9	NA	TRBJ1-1	CASRGREAGNTEAVF	TGTGCCAGCAGAGGCAGGGAGGCGGGGAACACTGAAGCTGTCTTT
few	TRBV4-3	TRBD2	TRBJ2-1	CASSQGLAGANEQFF	TGCGCCAGCAGCCAAGGGCTAGCGGGAGCCAATGAGCAGTTCTTC
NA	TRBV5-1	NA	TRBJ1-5	CASSLERGGDTQHF	TGCGCCAGCAGCTTGGAAAGGGGAGGAGATACGCAGCATTTT
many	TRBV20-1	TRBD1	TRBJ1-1	CSARVQGALGDTEAFF	TGCAGTGCTAGAGTTCAGGGGGCTCTAGGGGACACTGAAGCTTTCTTT
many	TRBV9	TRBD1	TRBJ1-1	CASSRQGDTEAFF	TGTGCCAGCTCTAGACAGGGGGACACTGAAGCTTTCTTT
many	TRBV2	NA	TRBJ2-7	CASRITGYEQYF	TGTGCCAGCCGGATAACAGGCTACGAGCAGTACTTC
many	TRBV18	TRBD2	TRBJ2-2	CASSPPGLAGGPGELFF	TGTGCCAGCTCACCACCGGGACTAGCGGGAGGACCCGGGGAGCTGTTTTTT
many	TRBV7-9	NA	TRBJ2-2	CASRTGRTGELFF	TGTGCCAGCAGAACAGGGAGAACCGGGGAGCTGTTTTTT
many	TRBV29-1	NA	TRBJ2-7	CSVVPDISYEQYF	TGCAGCGTTGTCCCGGACATCTCCTACGAGCAGTACTTC
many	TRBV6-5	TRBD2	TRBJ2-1	CASSYSGLAGEGKHNEQFF	TGTGCCAGCAGTTACTCCGGGCTAGCGGGGGAAGGGAAACACAATGAGCAGTTCTTC
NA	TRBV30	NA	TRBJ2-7	CAFSRDNYEQYF	TGTGCCTTTTCCCGGGACAACTACGAGCAGTACTTC
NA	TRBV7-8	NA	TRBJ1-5	CASSLEARWKDPNQPQHF	TGTGCCAGCAGCTTAGAGGCGCGGTGGAAAGACCCTAATCAGCCCCAGCATTTT
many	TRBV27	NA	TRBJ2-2	CASSLVTGELFF	TGTGCCAGCAGTTTAGTGACCGGGGAGCTGTTTTTT
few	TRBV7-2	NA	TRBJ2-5	CASSRNQGLGGTQYF	TGTGCCAGCAGCAGAAACCAGGGCCTCGGGGGGACCCAGTACTTC
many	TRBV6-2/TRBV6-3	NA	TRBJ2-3	CASSYANYKTDTQYF	TGTGCCAGCAGTTACGCCAATTATAAGACAGATACGCAGTATTTT
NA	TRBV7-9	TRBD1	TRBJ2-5	CASSWEGTGGQETQYF	TGTGCCAGCAGCTGGGAAGGGACAGGGGGCCAAGAGACCCAGTACTTC
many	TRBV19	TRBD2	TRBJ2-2	CASSKRLAGGSVTGELFF	TGTGCCAGTAGTAAGAGACTAGCGGGAGGGTCGGTCACCGGGGAGCTGTTTTTT
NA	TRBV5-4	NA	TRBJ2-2	CASSKPRQGFNTGELFF	TGTGCCAGCAGCAAACCGAGACAAGGGTTTAACACCGGGGAGCTGTTTTTT
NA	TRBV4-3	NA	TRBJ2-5	CAGSPGRKGGGVQETQYF	TGCGCCGGCAGCCCTGGGCGCAAAGGGGGGGGGGTCCAAGAGACCCAGTACTTC
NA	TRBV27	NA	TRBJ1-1	CASSLRDWEGTEAFF	TGTGCCAGCAGTTTGAGGGATTGGGAAGGCACTGAAGCTTTCTTT
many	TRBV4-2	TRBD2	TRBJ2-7	CASSQEDDHREGRYEQYF	TGTGCCAGCAGCCAAGAGGATGACCACCGGGAGGGCAGGTACGAGCAGTACTTC
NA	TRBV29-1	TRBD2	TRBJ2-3	CSVEDWESGRWGTDTQYF	TGCAGCGTTGAAGACTGGGAAAGCGGGAGGTGGGGCACAGATACGCAGTATTTT
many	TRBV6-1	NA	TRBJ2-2	CASKKTNTGELFF	TGTGCCAGCAAAAAAACGAACACCGGGGAGCTGTTTTTT
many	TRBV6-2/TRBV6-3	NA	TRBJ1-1	CASSPRRDMNTEAFF	TGTGCCAGCAGTCCAAGGAGGGACATGAACACTGAAGCTTTCTTT
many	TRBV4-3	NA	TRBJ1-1	CATSTGSTEAFF	TGCGCCACCAGTACAGGGAGCACTGAAGCTTTCTTT
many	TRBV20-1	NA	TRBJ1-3	CSGQGDSGNTIYF	TGCAGTGGCCAGGGAGACTCTGGAAACACCATATATTTT
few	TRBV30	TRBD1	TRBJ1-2	CAWSSRTGGCGYTF	TGTGCCTGGAGTTCGCGGACAGGGGGCTGTGGCTACACCTTC
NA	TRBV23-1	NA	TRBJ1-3	CASSQAQPGNTIYF	TGCGCCAGCAGTCAAGCCCAGCCTGGAAACACCATATACTTT
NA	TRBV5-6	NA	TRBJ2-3	CASSQGRGAPDTQYF	TGTGCCAGCAGCCAAGGAAGGGGGGCCCCAGATACGCAGTATTTT
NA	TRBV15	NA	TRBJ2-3	CATSRDLGHTDTQYF	TGTGCCACCAGCAGAGACTTAGGACACACAGATACGCAGTATTTT
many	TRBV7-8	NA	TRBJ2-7	CASSPRRLGSYEQYF	TGTGCCAGCAGCCCCCGGCGGTTGGGCTCCTACGAGCAGTACTTC